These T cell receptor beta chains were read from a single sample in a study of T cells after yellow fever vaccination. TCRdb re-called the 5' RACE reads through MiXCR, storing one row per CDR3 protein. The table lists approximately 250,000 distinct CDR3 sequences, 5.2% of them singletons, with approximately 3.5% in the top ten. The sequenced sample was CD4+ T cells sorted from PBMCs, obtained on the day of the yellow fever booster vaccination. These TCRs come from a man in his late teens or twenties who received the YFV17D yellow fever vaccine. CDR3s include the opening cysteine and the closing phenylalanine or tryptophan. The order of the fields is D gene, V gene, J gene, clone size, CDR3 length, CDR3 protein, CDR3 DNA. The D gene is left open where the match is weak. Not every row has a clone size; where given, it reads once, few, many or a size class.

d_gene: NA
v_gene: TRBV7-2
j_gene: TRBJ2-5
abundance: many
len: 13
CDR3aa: CASSFQGQETQYF
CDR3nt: TGTGCCAGCAGCTTTCAGGGCCAAGAGACCCAGTACTTC

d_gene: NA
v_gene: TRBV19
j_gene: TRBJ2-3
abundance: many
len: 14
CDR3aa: CASSIGLHTDTQYF
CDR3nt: TGTGCCAGTAGTATTGGCTTACACACAGATACGCAGTATTTT

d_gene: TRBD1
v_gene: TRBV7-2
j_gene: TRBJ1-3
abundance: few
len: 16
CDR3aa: CASSLVDRSRGNTIYF
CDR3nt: TGTGCCAGCAGCTTAGTGGACAGGTCCCGTGGAAACACCATATATTTT

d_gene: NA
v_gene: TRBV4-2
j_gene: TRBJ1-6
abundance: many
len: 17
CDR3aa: CASSQAAGSSYNSPLHF
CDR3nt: TGTGCCAGCAGCCAAGCGGCAGGGAGCTCCTATAATTCACCCCTCCACTTT

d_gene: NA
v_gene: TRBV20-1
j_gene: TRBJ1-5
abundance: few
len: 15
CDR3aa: CSARPPSRGNQPQHF
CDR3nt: TGCAGTGCTAGACCACCCTCGAGGGGAAATCAGCCCCAGCATTTT

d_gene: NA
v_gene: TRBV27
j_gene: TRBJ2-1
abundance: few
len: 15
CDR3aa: CASTKRRGDNNEQFF
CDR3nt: TGTGCCAGCACCAAACGGAGGGGGGACAACAATGAGCAGTTCTTC

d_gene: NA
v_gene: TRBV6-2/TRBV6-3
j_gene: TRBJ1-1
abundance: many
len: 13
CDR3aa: CASSLARKNEAFF
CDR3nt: TGTGCCAGCAGTTTGGCCCGGAAGAATGAAGCTTTCTTT

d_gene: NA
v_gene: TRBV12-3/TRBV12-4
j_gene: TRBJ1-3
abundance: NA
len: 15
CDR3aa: CASSPHRVRGNTIYF
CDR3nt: TGTGCCAGCAGTCCCCACAGGGTTCGAGGAAACACCATATATTTT

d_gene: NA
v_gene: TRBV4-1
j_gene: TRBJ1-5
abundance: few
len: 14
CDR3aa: CASSQVGLRQPQHF
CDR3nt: TGCGCCAGCAGCCAAGTGGGGCTTCGCCAGCCCCAGCATTTT

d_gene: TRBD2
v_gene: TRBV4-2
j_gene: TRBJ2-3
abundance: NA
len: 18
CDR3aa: CASGDGLAGGLHTDTQYF
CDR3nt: TGTGCCAGCGGTGACGGACTAGCGGGGGGCCTTCACACAGATACGCAGTATTTT

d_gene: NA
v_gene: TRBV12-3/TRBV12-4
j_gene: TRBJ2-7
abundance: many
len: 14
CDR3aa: CASSLAGPAYEQYF
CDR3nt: TGTGCCAGCAGTTTAGCGGGACCTGCCTACGAGCAGTACTTC

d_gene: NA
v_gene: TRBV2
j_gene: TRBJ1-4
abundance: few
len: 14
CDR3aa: CATRVLPTDEKLFF
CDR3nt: TGTGCCACTCGGGTCCTTCCGACGGACGAAAAACTGTTTTTT

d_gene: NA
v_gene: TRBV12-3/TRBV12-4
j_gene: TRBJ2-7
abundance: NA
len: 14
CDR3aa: CASSPRRGSYEQYF
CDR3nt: TGTGCCAGCAGTCCCCGACGGGGATCCTACGAGCAGTACTTC

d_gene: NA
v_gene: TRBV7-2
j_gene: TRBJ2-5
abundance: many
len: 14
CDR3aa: CASSSDRYQETQYF
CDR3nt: TGTGCCAGCAGCTCCGACAGATACCAAGAGACCCAGTACTTC

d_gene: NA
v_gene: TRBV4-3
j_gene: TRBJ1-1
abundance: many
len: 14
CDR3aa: CASSRQHMNTEAFF
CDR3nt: TGCGCCAGCAGCAGGCAACATATGAACACTGAAGCTTTCTTT

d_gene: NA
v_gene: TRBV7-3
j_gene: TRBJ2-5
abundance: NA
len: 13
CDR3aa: CASSPSTDGAQYF
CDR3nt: TGTGCCAGCAGCCCCTCGACAGATGGGGCCCAGTACTTC

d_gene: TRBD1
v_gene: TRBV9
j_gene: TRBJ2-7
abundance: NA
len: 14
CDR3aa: CASSAPGQAREQYF
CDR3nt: TGTGCCAGCAGCGCGCCGGGACAGGCGAGGGAGCAGTACTTC

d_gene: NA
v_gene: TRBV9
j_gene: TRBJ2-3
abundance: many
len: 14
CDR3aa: CASSVGHSTDTQYF
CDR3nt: TGTGCCAGCAGCGTAGGACACTCCACAGATACGCAGTATTTT

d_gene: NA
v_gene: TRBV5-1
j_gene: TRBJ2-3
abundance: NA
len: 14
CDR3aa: CASSSALGTDTQYF
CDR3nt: TGCGCCAGCAGCTCAGCTCTCGGAACAGATACGCAGTATTTT

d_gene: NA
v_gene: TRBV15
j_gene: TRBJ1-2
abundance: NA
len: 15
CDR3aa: CATSREWARGEGYTF
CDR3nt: TGTGCCACCAGCAGAGAGTGGGCCAGGGGAGAGGGCTACACCTTC

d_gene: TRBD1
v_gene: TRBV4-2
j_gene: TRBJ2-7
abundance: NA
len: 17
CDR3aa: CASSQLIRDRGRREQYF
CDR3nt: TGTGCCAGCAGCCAACTAATCCGGGACAGGGGGCGGAGGGAGCAGTACTTC

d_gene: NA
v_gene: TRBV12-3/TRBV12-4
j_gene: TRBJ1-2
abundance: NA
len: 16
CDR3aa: CASSLSSSKPNYGYTF
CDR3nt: TGTGCCAGCAGTTTAAGTAGTTCTAAGCCGAACTATGGCTACACCTTC

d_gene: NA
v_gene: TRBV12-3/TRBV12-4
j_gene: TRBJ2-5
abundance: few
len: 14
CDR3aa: CASRPGEYQETQYF
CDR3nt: TGTGCCAGCAGACCGGGGGAGTACCAAGAGACCCAGTACTTC

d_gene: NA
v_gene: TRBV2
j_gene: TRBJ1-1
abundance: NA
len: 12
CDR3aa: CASSSDSYEAFF
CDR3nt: TGTGCCAGCAGTTCGGACAGTTATGAAGCTTTCTTT

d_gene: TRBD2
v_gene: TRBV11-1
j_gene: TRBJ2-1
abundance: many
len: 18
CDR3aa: CASSLVGRGRDFSNEQFF
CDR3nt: TGTGCCAGCAGCTTAGTGGGGAGGGGCAGGGATTTTTCAAATGAGCAGTTCTTC

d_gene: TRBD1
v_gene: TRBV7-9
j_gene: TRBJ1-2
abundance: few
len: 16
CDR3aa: CASSRKPGQGLNGYTF
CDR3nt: TGTGCCAGCAGCCGAAAACCGGGACAGGGGTTGAATGGCTACACCTTC

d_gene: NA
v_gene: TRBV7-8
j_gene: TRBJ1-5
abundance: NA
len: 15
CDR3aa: CASSLRSRGSQPQHF
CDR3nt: TGTGCCAGCAGCTTACGTTCCAGGGGAAGTCAGCCCCAGCATTTT

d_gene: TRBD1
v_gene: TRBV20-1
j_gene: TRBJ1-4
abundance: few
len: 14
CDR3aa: CSARGATGDGKLFF
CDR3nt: TGCAGTGCTAGAGGCGCTACAGGGGATGGAAAACTGTTTTTT

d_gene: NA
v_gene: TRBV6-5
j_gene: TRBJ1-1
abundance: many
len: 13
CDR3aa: CASSYSGGTEAFF
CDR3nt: TGTGCCAGCAGTTACTCAGGGGGCACTGAAGCTTTCTTT

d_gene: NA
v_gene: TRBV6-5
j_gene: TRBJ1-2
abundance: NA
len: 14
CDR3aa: CASSRLAGKGGYTF
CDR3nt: TGTGCCAGCAGTCGACTAGCAGGGAAGGGCGGCTACACCTTC

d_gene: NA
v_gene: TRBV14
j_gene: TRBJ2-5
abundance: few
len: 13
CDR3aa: CASSQVGQETQYF
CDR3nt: TGTGCCAGCAGCCAAGTAGGGCAAGAGACCCAGTACTTC

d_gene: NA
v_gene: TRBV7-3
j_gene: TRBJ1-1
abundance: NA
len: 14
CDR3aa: CASSKIGVDTEAFF
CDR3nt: TGTGCCAGCAGCAAAATAGGGGTGGACACTGAAGCTTTCTTT

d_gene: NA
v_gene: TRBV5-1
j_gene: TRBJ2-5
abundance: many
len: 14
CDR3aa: CASSFKDPGETQYF
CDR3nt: TGCGCCAGCAGCTTCAAAGATCCCGGGGAGACCCAGTACTTC

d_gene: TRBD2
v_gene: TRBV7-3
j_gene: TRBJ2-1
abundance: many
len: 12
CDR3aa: CASSKLAGEQFF
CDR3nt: TGTGCCAGCAGCAAACTAGCGGGCGAGCAGTTCTTC

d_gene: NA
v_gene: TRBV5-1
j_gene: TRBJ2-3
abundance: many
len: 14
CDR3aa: CASSFEGVSDTQYF
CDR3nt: TGCGCCAGCAGCTTTGAAGGGGTGAGCGATACGCAGTATTTT

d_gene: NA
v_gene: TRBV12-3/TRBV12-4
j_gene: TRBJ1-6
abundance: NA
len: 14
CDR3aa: CASSFGNYNSPLHF
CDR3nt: TGTGCCAGCAGTTTCGGGAACTATAATTCACCCCTCCACTTT

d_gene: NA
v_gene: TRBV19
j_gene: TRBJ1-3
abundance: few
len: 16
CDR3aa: CASHARFSNSGNTIYF
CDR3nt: TGTGCCAGTCACGCACGGTTCTCAAACTCTGGAAACACCATATATTTT

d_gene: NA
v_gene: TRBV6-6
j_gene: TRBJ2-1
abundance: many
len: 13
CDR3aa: CASSWLDVNEQFF
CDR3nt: TGTGCCAGCAGTTGGCTAGATGTAAATGAGCAGTTCTTC

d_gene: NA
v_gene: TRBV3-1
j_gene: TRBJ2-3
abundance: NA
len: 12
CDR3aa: CASSQVSDTQYF
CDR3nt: TGTGCCAGCAGCCAAGTATCAGATACGCAGTATTTT

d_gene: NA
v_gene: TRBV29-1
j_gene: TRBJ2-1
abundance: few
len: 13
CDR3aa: CSDSGPTNNEQFF
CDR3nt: TGCAGCGACTCGGGCCCTACCAACAATGAGCAGTTCTTC

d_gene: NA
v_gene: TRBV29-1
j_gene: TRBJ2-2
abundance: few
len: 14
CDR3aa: CSVFGDGNTGELFF
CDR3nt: TGCAGCGTTTTCGGGGACGGCAACACCGGGGAGCTGTTTTTT

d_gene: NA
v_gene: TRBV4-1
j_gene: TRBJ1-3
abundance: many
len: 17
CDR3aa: CASSQEEQRSSGNTIYF
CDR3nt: TGCGCCAGCAGCCAAGAAGAGCAACGGAGCTCTGGAAACACCATATATTTT

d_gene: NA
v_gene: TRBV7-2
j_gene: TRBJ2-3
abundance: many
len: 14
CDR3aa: CASTLQGLVDTQYF
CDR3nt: TGTGCCAGCACCTTACAGGGATTAGTAGATACGCAGTATTTT

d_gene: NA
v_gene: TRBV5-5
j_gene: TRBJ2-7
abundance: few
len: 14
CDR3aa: CASSGGLGNYEQYF
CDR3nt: TGTGCCAGCAGCGGTGGATTGGGTAACTACGAGCAGTACTTC

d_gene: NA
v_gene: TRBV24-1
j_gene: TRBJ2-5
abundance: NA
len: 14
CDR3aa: CATRRTTQQETQYF
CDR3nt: TGTGCCACTCGGAGGACAACGCAACAAGAGACCCAGTACTTC

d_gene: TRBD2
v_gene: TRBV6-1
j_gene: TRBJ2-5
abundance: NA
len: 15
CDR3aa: CASRIGTTPQETQYF
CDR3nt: TGTGCCAGCAGAATAGGGACTACCCCGCAAGAGACCCAGTACTTC

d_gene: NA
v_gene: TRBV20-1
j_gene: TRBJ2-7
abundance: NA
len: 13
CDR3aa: CSAPPSQGYEQYF
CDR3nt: TGCAGTGCGCCCCCTTCCCAGGGCTACGAGCAGTACTTC

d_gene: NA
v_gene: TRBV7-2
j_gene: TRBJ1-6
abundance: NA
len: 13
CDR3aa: CASSLGAFSPLHF
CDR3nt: TGTGCCAGCAGCTTGGGGGCTTTTTCACCCCTCCACTTT

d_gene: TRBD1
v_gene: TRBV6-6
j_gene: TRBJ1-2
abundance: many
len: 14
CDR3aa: CASSYADRGDGYTF
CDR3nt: TGTGCCAGCAGTTACGCCGACAGGGGGGATGGCTACACCTTC

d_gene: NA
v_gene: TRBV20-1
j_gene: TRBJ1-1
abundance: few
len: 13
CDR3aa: CRPHASLNTEAFF
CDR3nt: TGCAGACCGCACGCCTCCTTGAACACTGAAGCTTTCTTT

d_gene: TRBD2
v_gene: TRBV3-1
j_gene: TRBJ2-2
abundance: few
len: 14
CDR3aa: CASRTSGGTGELFF
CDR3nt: TGTGCCAGCCGAACTAGCGGGGGCACCGGGGAGCTGTTTTTT

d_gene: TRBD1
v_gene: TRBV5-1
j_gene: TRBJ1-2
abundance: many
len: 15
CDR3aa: CASTQETGTLSGYTF
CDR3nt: TGCGCCAGCACCCAAGAGACAGGGACATTAAGTGGCTACACCTTC

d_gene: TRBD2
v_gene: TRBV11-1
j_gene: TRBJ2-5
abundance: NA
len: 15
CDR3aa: CASSLGGLAVWTQYF
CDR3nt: TGTGCCAGCAGCCTCGGGGGACTAGCGGTTTGGACCCAGTACTTC

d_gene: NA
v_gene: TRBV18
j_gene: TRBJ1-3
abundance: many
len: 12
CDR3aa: CASSPDTPDLYF
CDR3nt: TGTGCCAGCTCACCTGATACGCCGGACTTATATTTT

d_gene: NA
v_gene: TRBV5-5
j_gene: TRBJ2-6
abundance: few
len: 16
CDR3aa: CASSWLGGHGANVLTF
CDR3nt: TGTGCCAGCAGCTGGTTGGGGGGACACGGGGCCAACGTCCTGACTTTC

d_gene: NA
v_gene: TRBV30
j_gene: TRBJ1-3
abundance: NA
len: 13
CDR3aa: CAWSVAGANTIYF
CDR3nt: TGTGCCTGGAGTGTAGCAGGGGCAAACACCATATATTTT